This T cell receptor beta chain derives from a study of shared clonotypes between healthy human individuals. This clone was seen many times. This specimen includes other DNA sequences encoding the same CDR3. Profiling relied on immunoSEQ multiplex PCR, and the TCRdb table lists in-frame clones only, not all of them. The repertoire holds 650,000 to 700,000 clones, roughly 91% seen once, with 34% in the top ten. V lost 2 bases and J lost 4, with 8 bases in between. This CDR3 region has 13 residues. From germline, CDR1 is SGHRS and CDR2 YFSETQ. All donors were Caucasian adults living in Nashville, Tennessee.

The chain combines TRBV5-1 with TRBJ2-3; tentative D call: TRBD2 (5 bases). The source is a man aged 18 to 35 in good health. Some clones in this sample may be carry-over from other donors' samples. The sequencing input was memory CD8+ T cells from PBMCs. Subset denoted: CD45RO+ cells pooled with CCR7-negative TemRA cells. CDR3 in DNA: TGCGCCAGCAGCTTCCGGGAAGCAGATACGCAGTATTTT. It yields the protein CASSFREADTQYF.